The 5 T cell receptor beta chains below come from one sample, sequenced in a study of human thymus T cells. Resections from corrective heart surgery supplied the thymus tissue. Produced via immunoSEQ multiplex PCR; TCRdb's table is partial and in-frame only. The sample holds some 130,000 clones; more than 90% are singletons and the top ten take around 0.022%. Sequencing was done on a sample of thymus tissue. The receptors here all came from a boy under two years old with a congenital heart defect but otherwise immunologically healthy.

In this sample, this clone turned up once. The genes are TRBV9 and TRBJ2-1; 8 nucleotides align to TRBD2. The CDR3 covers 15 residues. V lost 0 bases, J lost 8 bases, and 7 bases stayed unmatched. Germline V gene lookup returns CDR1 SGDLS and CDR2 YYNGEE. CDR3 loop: CASSVAGGGHHEQFF. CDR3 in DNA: TGTGCCAGCAGCGTAGCGGGGGGGGGCCACCATGAGCAGTTCTTC.

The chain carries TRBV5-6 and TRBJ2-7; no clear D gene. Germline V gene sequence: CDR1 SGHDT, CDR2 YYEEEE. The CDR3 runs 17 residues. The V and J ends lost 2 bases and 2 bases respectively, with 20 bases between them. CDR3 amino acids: CASSFPPGGLGPYEQYF. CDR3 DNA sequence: TGTGCCAGCAGCTTCCCCCCGGGCGGCCTCGGACCCTACGAGCAGTACTTC.

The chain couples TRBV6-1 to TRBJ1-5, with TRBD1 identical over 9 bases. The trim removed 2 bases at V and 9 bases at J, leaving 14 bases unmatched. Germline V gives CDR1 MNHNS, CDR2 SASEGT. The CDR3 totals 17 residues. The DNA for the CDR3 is TGTGCCAGCAGTGAATTCCGCCGGGACAGGGCATGTGGGCCCCAGCATTTT. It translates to CASSEFRRDRACGPQHF.

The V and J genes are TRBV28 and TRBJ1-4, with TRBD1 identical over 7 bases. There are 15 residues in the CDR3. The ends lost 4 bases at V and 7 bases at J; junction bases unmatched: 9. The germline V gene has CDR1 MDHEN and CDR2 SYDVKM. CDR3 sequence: CASSSRQGSGEKLFF. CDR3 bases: TGTGCCAGCAGTTCCCGACAGGGTTCAGGTGAAAAACTGTTTTTT.

CDR3 sequence reads: CASSSLSTGSYGYTF. The CDR3 nucleotides read TGTGCCAGCAGCTCACTCTCGACAGGGAGCTATGGCTACACCTTC. The rearrangement uses TRBV7-9 and TRBJ1-2; TRBD1 matches 7 bases. The length of the CDR3 is 15 residues. Germline V CDR1 and CDR2: SEHNR, FQNEAQ (reference sequence). Germline trimming cut 4 bases from V and 4 bases from J; bases unmatched to any gene: 9.